Each of the 27 T cell receptor beta chains below was sequenced from the same sample in a study of regulatory T cells in long-lasting Graves disease. Time point of the sample: newly diagnosed GD, antithyroid drugs for less than 3 months. Following extraction of RNA from PBMCs, that RNA was used to make the TCR library. Both iRepertoire HTBI primers and Arm-PCR of CDR3 regions were used to build the TCR beta libraries. TCRdb re-analysed the multiplex PCR reads in MiXCR, keeping a single row per CDR3 protein. The sample records hundreds of thousands of distinct CDR3 sequences, approximately 12% being singletons. This same sample was also part of a study on T cells in Graves' hyperthyroidism and ophthalmopathy.

Sample: peripheral blood mononuclear cells (PBMCs), taken at new diagnosis, from a patient treated with antithyroid drugs. These receptors all come from a woman aged 30 to 39 with Graves disease.

This clonotype occurred many times. The CDR3 DNA reads as TGTGCCAGCAGCTCGAGGGGAGGAATAGGCTACACCTTC. This sequence encodes CASSSRGGIGYTF. The gene calls are TRBV11-2 and TRBJ1-2; D is perhaps TRBD1 (5 bases). This CDR3 region has 13 residues. The V and J ends lost 4 bases and 8 bases respectively, with 14 bases between them. Germline values: CDR1 SGHAT, CDR2 FQNNGV.

This clonotype has ten or more counts. This chain joins TRBV12-3 or TRBV12-4 and TRBJ1-5, with D perhaps TRBD1 (5 bases). Trimming shortened V by 8 bases and J by 7 bases, and 18 bases separated the two germline ends. The CDR3 is made up of 14 amino acids. CDR3 region: CASEMGGVGQPQHF. The CDR3, as DNA: TGTGCCAGCGAAATGGGGGGAGTTGGCCAGCCCCAGCATTTT.

Details on this clonotype: One end of the junction does not line up with germline, which may come from a read error. The chain couples TRBV11-2 to TRBJ1-4, with a possible D match to TRBD1 (5 bases). The CDR3 loop spans 15 amino acids. Germline V lookup: CDR1 SGHAT, CDR2 FQNNGV. CDR3 region: CASSPPGGSNGKLFF. CDR3 bases: TGTGCCAGCAGCCCCCCGGGGGGATCTAATGGAAAACTGTTTTTT. Combining the CDR3 with reference TRBV11-2 and TRBJ1-4 gives the whole variable domain EAGVAQSPRYKIIEKRQSVAFWCNPISGHATLYWYQQILGQGPKLLIQFQNNGVVDDSQLPKDRFSAERLKGVDSTLKIQPAKLEDSAVYLCASSPPGGSNGKLFFGSGTQLSVL.

Ten or more counts support this clonotype. This chain uses TRBV9 with TRBJ1-2, with D perhaps matching TRBD1 (5 bases). Trimming took 0 bases from V and 1 from J, leaving 7 bases between them. Germline V gives CDR1 SGDLS, CDR2 YYNGEE. The CDR3 contains 14 residues. CDR3: CASSVDQGNYGYTF. CDR3 in DNA: TGTGCCAGCAGCGTAGATCAGGGTAACTATGGCTACACCTTC. The whole variable domain, remainder taken from reference TRBV9 and TRBJ1-2, is DSGVTQTPKHLITATGQRVTLRCSPRSGDLSVYWYQQSLDQGLQFLIQYYNGEERAKGNILERFSAQQFPDLHSELNLSSLELGDSALYFCASSVDQGNYGYTFGSGTRLTVV.

This chain joins TRBV28 and TRBJ1-3; no reliable D call. V lost 6 bases and J 1 base, leaving 4 bases between the germline ends. Germline CDR1 is MDHEN and CDR2 is SYDVKM. The CDR3 consists of 12 residues. CDR3 sequence: CASSISGNTIYF. Written as DNA, the CDR3 is TGTGCCAGCAGCATTTCTGGAAACACCATATATTTT.

In this sample, this clonotype turned up many times. The V gene is TRBV11-3, the J gene TRBJ1-6; unclear D gene. The CDR3 length is 12 residues. CDR1 SGHNT and CDR2 YENEEA come from the germline V gene. Deletions cut 8 bases from V and 8 bases from J, with 10 bases between. DNA for the CDR3: TGTGCCAGCGGCAGTTGGGATTCACCCCTCCACTTT. Translating gives CASGSWDSPLHF.

There are many counts of this clonotype. The chain has TRBV7-3 and TRBJ2-7; D is undetermined. The CDR3 runs 13 residues. The germline V and J ends were trimmed by 2 bases and 3 bases, with 8 bases remaining between them. Per germline, CDR1 SGHTA and CDR2 FQGTGA. In DNA, the CDR3 is TGTGCCAGCAGCTTAGGCAGCAACTACGAGCAGTACTTC. It is translated as CASSLGSNYEQYF.

The CDR3 reads CASSLSLGPGVNTEAFF. CDR3 nucleotides: TGTGCCAGCAGCTTGTCGTTGGGTCCGGGGGTCAACACTGAAGCTTTCTTT. V is TRBV7-9 and J is TRBJ1-1; perhaps TRBD1 as D (5 bases). Germline CDR1 is SEHNR and CDR2 is FQNEAQ (reference sequence). This CDR3 region has 17 residues. The V end was cut by 3 bases, the J end by 2 bases, with 19 bases between.

The rearrangement joins TRBV9 to TRBJ1-2; D gene uncertain. CDR1 and CDR2 from the germline V gene are SGDLS and YYNGEE. Trimming stripped 0 bases from V and 1 base from J, with 10 bases between. CDR3 size: 15 residues. Here the CDR3 DNA reads TGTGCCAGCAGCGTAGACAACGAAATTAACTATGGCTACACCTTC. It codes for CASSVDNEINYGYTF.

This clonotype was counted at least ten times. The chain has TRBV18 and TRBJ2-7; D is perhaps TRBD2 (7 bases). The ends were cut back, 0 bases at V and 5 bases at J, with 8 bases in the middle. This CDR3 is built from 13 residues. The germline V gene has CDR1 KGHSH and CDR2 LQKENI. CDR3 DNA sequence: TGTGCCAGCTCACCACCAGGGGGGGACGAGCAGTACTTC. Translating it yields CASSPPGGDEQYF. Based on the CDR3 plus reference TRBV18 and TRBJ2-7, the full variable domain is NAGVMQNPRHLVRRRGQEARLRCSPMKGHSHVYWYRQLPEEGLKFMVYLQKENIIDESGMPKERFSAEFPKEGPSILRIQQVVRGDSAAYFCASSPPGGDEQYFGPGTRLTVT.

This clonotype was seen repeatedly, ten times or more. J is TRBJ2-7 and V is TRBV7-9; TRBD1 is a possible D gene (5 bases). The CDR3 length is 12 residues. The germline V and J ends were trimmed by 5 bases and 4 bases, with 9 bases remaining between them. In germline, CDR1 is SEHNR, CDR2 FQNEAQ (reference sequence). DNA of the CDR3: TGTGCCAGCAGCCTTCAGGGTTACGAGCAGTACTTC. Its translation is CASSLQGYEQYF.

The chain recombines TRBV20-1 with TRBJ1-2; possibly TRBD1 for D (5 bases). V was trimmed by 1 base and J by 3 bases, leaving 15 bases between them. Germline CDR1 and CDR2: DFQATT and SNEGSKA (reference sequence). CDR3 length equals 15 residues. The CDR3 DNA sequence: TGCAGTGCTAGAGCCCCTCCCGACAGCTACTATGGCTACACCTTC. This encodes CSARAPPDSYYGYTF.

This chain links TRBV7-2 with TRBJ1-4; 8 bases are a match to TRBD1. Unmatched junction bases numbered 8, after V lost 4 bases and J lost 10 bases. The CDR3 extends over 14 amino acids. From germline, CDR1 is SGHTA and CDR2 FQGNSA. For the CDR3, the DNA is TGTGCCAGCAGCTCCCGACAGGGGATCCGAAAACTGTTTTTT. It specifies CASSSRQGIRKLFF.

The chain couples TRBV6-1 to TRBJ2-7; D unclear. Germline CDR1 reads MNHNS; CDR2 reads SASEGT. This CDR3 region has 15 residues. V was cut by 6 bases and J by 6 bases, with 21 bases left in between. The CDR3 region has the DNA TGTGCCAGCAGCCGCAAAGCCGACGGCTCGAGCGAGCAGTACTTC. Translated: CASSRKADGSSEQYF.

The chain links TRBV18 to TRBJ2-7; 10 positions match TRBD2. This CDR3 spans 17 amino acids. Germline-derived CDR1 and CDR2 are KGHSH and LQKENI. J gave up 6 bases and V 2 bases, and 13 bases lay outside the gene matches. CDR3 region: CASSPMSLAGVPGEQYF. As DNA, the CDR3 is TGTGCCAGCTCACCAATGTCGCTAGCGGGAGTCCCCGGCGAGCAGTACTTC.

The J gene is TRBJ2-3, the V gene TRBV30; 16 bases are shared with TRBD2. V gave up 8 bases and J gave up 2 bases; unmatched junction bases: 4. In germline, CDR1 is GTSNPN, CDR2 SVGIG (reference sequence). The CDR3 covers 15 residues. The CDR3 reads CAGGLAGGFTDTQYF. The CDR3 nucleotides are TGTGCCGGGGGACTAGCGGGAGGGTTCACAGATACGCAGTATTTT.

A few counts support this clonotype. The rearrangement links TRBV29-1 to TRBJ2-3; TRBD2 matches at 7 bases. CDR1 is SQVTM, CDR2 ANQGSEA, per germline. The CDR3 sequence is 13 residues long. Losses at the gene ends were 5 bases for V and 2 bases for J; bases not matched to a gene: 4. Here the CDR3 reads CSVRGRATDTQYF. The CDR3 nucleotides are TGCAGCGTTCGAGGGAGGGCCACAGATACGCAGTATTTT.

In its sample, this clonotype was seen many times. The chain recombines TRBV6-1 with TRBJ2-1, with 7 bases lining up with TRBD2. Germline V gives CDR1 MNHNS, CDR2 SASEGT. There are 14 residues in the CDR3. The V gene end was trimmed by 6 bases and the J gene end by 5 bases; junction bases not matched to a gene: 7. Written as DNA, the CDR3 is TGTGCCAGCAGGACCAGCGGGATGGACAATGAGCAGTTCTTC. Its translation: CASRTSGMDNEQFF.

This clonotype was detected many times. The chain employs TRBV7-3 and TRBJ2-2, with 11 nucleotides matching TRBD1. V lost 3 bases, J lost 4 bases, and 4 bases stayed unmatched. The CDR3 is 16 amino acids. The germline CDR1 and CDR2 sequences are SGHTA and FQGTGA. The CDR3 nucleotides are TGTGCCAGCAGCTTTACGGGACAGGGGGTCACCGGGGAGCTGTTTTTT. The encoded protein is CASSFTGQGVTGELFF.

This clonotype was seen many times. The V gene is TRBV28, the J gene TRBJ2-1; the match to TRBD2 covers 9 bases. The trim removed 8 bases at V and 5 bases at J, leaving 4 bases unmatched. The CDR3 loop spans 13 amino acids. Germline V gives CDR1 MDHEN, CDR2 SYDVKM. The DNA of the CDR3 is TGTGCCAGCCTCCGACTAGCGGACAATGAGCAGTTCTTC. Encoded protein: CASLRLADNEQFF.

This clonotype was detected only a few times. The CDR3 bases are TGTGCCTGGAGCCCCAGGAGCGGGAGGTGGTATGAGCAGTTCTTC. The encoded protein is CAWSPRSGRWYEQFF. The gene calls are TRBV30 and TRBJ2-1; 9 bases map to TRBD2. V gave up 3 bases and J gave up 8 bases; unmatched junction bases: 11. The germline V gene has CDR1 GTSNPN and CDR2 SVGIG (reference sequence). CDR3 length: 15 residues.

Many counts were recorded for this clonotype. V is TRBV6-1 and J is TRBJ1-5; the D is unclear. CDR3 length: 15 amino acids. The V gene lost 0 bases and the J gene lost 0 bases, with 6 bases spanning the gap. Per germline, CDR1 MNHNS and CDR2 SASEGT. The CDR3 protein is CASSEAGNSNQPQHF. The CDR3 nucleotides read TGTGCCAGCAGTGAAGCTGGGAATAGCAATCAGCCCCAGCATTTT.

Only a few counts were recorded for this clonotype. The rearrangement links TRBV9 to TRBJ2-7; D uncertain. This CDR3 is built from 15 residues. The ends were cut back, 0 bases at V and 4 bases at J, with 14 bases in the middle. Germline V CDR1 and CDR2: SGDLS, YYNGEE. CDR3 region: CASSVVGRTCYEQYF. The CDR3, as DNA: TGTGCCAGCAGCGTAGTGGGCAGGACCTGTTACGAGCAGTACTTC.

This clonotype was found many times. V usage is TRBV24-1 and J usage is TRBJ2-5; D is tentatively TRBD1 or TRBD2 (5 bases each). Germline V gene sequence: CDR1 KGHDR, CDR2 SFDVKD. The V end was cut by 11 bases, the J end by 0 bases, with 12 bases between. CDR3 length: 13 amino acids. This CDR3 is CAISRDHQETQYF. CDR3 sequence (DNA): TGTGCCATCTCCCGGGACCACCAAGAGACCCAGTACTTC.

This clonotype was found many times. The chain couples TRBV7-9 to TRBJ1-2; no firm D call. There are 13 residues in the CDR3. Trimming took 0 bases from V and 7 from J, leaving 9 bases between them. Germline assignment: CDR1 SEHNR and CDR2 FQNEAQ (reference sequence). This CDR3 reads CASSLALQAGYTF. Here the CDR3 DNA reads TGTGCCAGCAGCTTAGCGCTGCAGGCTGGCTACACCTTC.

This clonotype was observed a few times. A single base separates this from a much larger clone, so it may be a read error. The gene calls are TRBV7-8 and TRBJ2-1; D unresolved. CDR3 length: 16 residues. Looked up from germline, CDR1 is SGHVS and CDR2 is FQNEAQ. This CDR3 reads CASSLERLVARNEQSF. In DNA, the CDR3 is TGTGCCAGCAGCTTAGAGAGGCTAGTAGCTCGGAATGAGCAGTCCTTC.

This clonotype was detected only a few times. The J gene is TRBJ1-5, the V gene TRBV30; no definite D call. The length of the CDR3 is 13 residues. Germline assignment: CDR1 GTSNPN and CDR2 SVGIG (reference sequence). The V and J ends lost 3 bases and 3 bases respectively, with 9 bases between them. CDR3 sequence: CAWSSRNNQPQHF. The CDR3 DNA sequence: TGTGCCTGGAGCAGCAGGAACAATCAGCCCCAGCATTTT.